This T cell receptor beta chain was recorded in a study of shared clonotypes between healthy human individuals. Study-level results: Naive subsets typically showed greater estimated richness than memory subsets.

Repertoires were generated with immunoSEQ multiplex PCR, while TCRdb's copy carries only in-frame clones and drops some. The data hold around 2.5 million clones, with roughly 93% observed a single time. About this clone: The antigen remains unidentified.

Germline CDR1 MNHNS, CDR2 SASEGT. The CDR3 covers 14 residues. V lost 6 bases to trimming and J lost 0 bases; unmatched junction nucleotides: 3. The clonotype originates from a man younger than 35 in good health. Some clones in this sample may be carry-over from other donors' samples. Sequencing used naive CD4+ T cells from PBMCs. This sample's subset: CD45RA+ positively selected. The chain carries TRBV6-1 and TRBJ1-2; TRBD1 matches at 8 bases. The CDR3 sequence is CASSRQGPNYGYTF. The DNA for the CDR3 is TGTGCCAGCAGCAGACAGGGGCCTAACTATGGCTACACCTTC.